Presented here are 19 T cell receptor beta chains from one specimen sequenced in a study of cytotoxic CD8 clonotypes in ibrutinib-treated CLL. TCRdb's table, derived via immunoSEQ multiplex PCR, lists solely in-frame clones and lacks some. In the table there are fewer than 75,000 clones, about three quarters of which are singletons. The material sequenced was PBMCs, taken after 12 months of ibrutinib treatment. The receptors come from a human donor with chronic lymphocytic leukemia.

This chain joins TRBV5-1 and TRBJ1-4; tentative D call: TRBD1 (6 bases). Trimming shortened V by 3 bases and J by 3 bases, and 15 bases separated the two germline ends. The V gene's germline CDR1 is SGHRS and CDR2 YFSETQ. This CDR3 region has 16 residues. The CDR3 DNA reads TGCGCCAGCAGCTCGGAGGTGGGGGCGTCTAATGAAAAACTGTTTTTT. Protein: CASSSEVGASNEKLFF.

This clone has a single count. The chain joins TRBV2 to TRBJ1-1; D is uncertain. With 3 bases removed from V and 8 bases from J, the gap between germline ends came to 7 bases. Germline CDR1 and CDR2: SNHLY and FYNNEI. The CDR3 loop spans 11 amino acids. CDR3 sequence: CASSDGPEAFF. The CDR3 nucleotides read TGTGCCAGCAGTGACGGCCCCGAAGCTTTCTTT. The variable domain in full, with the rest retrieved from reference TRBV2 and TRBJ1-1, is EPEVTQTPSHQVTQMGQEVILRCVPISNHLYFYWYRQILGQKVEFLVSFYNNEISEKSEIFDDQFSVERPDGSNFTLKIRSTKLEDSAMYFCASSDGPEAFFGQGTRLTVV.

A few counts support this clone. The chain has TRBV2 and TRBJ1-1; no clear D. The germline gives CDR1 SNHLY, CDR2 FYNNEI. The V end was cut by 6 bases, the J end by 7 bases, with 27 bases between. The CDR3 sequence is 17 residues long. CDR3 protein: CASSPSFQFRPDYEAFF. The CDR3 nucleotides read TGTGCCAGCAGCCCCAGTTTTCAGTTCCGACCGGATTATGAAGCTTTCTTT.

The CDR3 is CASSLRTGGTQYF. CDR3 coding DNA: TGTGCCAGCAGCCTACGGACTGGGGGGACCCAGTACTTC. The chain is built from TRBV14 and TRBJ2-5, with D perhaps matching TRBD1 or TRBD2 (5 bases each). CDR3 length: 13 residues. CDR1 is SGHDN and CDR2 is FVKESK in the germline V gene. V was trimmed by 4 bases and J by 7 bases, leaving 13 bases between them.

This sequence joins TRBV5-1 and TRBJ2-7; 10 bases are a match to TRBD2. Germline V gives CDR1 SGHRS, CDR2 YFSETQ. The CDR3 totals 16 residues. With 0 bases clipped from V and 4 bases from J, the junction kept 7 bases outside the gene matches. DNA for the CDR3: TGCGCCAGCAGCTTGGATCTAGCGGGAGTTAATTACGAGCAGTACTTC. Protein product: CASSLDLAGVNYEQYF.

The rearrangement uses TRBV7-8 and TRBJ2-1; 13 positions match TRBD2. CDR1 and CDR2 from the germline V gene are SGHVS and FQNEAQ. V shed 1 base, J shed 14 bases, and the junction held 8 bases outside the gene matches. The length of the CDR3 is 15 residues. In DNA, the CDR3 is TGTGCCAGCAGCTTAGGGGGACTAGCGGGACCACGAGAGTTCTTC. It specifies CASSLGGLAGPREFF.

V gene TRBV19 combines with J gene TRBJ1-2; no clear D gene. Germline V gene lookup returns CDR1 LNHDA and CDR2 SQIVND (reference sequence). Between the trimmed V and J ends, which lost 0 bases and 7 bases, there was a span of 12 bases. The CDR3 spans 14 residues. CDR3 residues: CASSIDVGVFGYTF. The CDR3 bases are TGTGCCAGTAGTATAGATGTCGGCGTTTTTGGCTACACCTTC. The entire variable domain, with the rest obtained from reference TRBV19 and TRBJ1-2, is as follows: DGGITQSPKYLFRKEGQNVTLSCEQNLNHDAMYWYRQDPGQGLRLIYYSQIVNDFQKGDIAEGYSVSREKKESFPLTVTSAQKNPTAFYLCASSIDVGVFGYTFGSGTRLTVV.

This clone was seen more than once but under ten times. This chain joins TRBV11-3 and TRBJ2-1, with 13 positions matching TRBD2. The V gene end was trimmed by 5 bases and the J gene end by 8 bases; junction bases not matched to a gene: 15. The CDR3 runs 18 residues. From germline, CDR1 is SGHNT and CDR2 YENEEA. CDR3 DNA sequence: TGTGCCAGCAGCCCGGGACTAGCGGGAACAGTGGTTGGGGATGAGCAGTTCTTC. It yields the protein CASSPGLAGTVVGDEQFF.

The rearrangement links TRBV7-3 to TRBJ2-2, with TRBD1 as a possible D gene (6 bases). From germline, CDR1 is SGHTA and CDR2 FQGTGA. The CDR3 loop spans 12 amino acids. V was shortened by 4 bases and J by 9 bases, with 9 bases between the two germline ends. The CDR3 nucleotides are TGTGCCAGCAGCTCACAGGGCAGGGAGCTGTTTTTT. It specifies CASSSQGRELFF.

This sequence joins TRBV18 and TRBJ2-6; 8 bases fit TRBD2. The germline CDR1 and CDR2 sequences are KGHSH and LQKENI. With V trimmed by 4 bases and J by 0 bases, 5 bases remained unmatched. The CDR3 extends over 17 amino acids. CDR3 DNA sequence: TGTGCCAGCTCACTGGGGCTAGCGGGCTCTGGGGCCAACGTCCTGACTTTC. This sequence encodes CASSLGLAGSGANVLTF.

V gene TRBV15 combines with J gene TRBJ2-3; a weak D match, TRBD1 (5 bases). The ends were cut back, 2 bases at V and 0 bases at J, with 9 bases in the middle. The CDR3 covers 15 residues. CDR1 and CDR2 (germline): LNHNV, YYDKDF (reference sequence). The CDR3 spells CATSRQGLSTDTQYF. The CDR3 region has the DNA TGTGCCACCAGCAGACAGGGCCTTAGCACAGATACGCAGTATTTT.

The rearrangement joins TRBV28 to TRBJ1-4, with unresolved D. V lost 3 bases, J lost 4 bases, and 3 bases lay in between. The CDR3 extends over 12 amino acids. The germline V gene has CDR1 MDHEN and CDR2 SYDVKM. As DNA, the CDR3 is TGTGCCAGCAGTTTGATTAATGAAAAACTGTTTTTT. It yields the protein CASSLINEKLFF.

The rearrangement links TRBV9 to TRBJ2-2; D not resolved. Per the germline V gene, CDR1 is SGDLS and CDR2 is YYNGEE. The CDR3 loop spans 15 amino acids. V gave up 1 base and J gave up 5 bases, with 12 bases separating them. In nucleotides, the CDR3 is TGTGCCAGCAGCGTAAGTTCGGCCGTGACCGGGGAGCTGTTTTTT. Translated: CASSVSSAVTGELFF.

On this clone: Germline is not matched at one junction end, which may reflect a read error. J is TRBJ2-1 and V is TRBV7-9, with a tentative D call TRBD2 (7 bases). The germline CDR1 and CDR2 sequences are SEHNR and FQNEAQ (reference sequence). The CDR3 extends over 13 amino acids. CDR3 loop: CASSPKGGREPVF. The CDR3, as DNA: TGTGCCAGCAGCCCTAAGGGGGGGCGGGAGCCGGTCTTC.

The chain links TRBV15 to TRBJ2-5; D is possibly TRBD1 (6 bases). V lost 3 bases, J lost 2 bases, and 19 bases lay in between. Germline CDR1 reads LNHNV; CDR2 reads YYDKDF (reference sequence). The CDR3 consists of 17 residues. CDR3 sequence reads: CATSSPRSRQEQETQYF. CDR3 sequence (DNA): TGTGCCACCAGCAGTCCCCGCTCGCGACAGGAACAAGAGACCCAGTACTTC.

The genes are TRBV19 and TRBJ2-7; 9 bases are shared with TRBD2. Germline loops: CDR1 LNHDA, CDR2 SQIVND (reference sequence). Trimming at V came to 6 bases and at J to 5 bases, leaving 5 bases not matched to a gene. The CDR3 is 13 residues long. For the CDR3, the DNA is TGTGCCAGTAGCGTGACTAGCGGCCACGAGCAGTACTTC. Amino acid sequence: CASSVTSGHEQYF.

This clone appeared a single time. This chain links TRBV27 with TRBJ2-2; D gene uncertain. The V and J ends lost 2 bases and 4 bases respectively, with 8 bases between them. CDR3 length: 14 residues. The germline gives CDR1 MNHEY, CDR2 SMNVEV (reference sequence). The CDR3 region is CASSLMGPTGELFF. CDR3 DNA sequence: TGTGCCAGCAGTTTAATGGGTCCCACCGGGGAGCTGTTTTTT.

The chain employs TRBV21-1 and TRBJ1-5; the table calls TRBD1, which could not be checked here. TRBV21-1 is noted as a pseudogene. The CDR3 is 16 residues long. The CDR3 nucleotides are TGTGCCAGCAGCAAAGCGGGACAGGATAGCAATCAGCCCCAGCATTTT. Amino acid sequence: CASSKAGQDSNQPQHF.

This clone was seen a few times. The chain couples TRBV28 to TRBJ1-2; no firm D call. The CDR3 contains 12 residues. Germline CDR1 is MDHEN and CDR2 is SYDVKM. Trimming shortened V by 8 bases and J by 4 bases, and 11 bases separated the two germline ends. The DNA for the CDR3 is TGTGCCAGCCAGACTATACGCTATGGCTACACCTTC. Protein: CASQTIRYGYTF.